This is a list of T cell receptor beta chains from one sample in a study of blood T cell repertoires in COVID-19. Assay: immunoSEQ multiplex PCR; the TCRdb copy retains only in-frame clones and omits some. The sample consists of more than 85,000 clones, about 89% of them appearing once. The material sequenced was peripheral blood. The receptors stem from a woman aged 65 to 85 with acute or convalescent COVID-19. CDR3s include the opening cysteine and the closing phenylalanine or tryptophan. Fields, in order: D gene, clone size, V gene, J gene, CDR3 DNA, CDR3 protein. The D gene is left open where the match is weak. Clone sizes are given selectively: once, few, many, or a class where the clone is expanded.

D gene: -; clone size: -; V gene: TRBV5-1; J gene: TRBJ1-1; CDR3 DNA: TGCGCCAGCAGCTTGGCCTCAGGCCGGTGGATGAACACTGAAGCTTTCTTT; CDR3 protein: CASSLASGRWMNTEAFF
D gene: TRBD1; clone size: -; V gene: TRBV28; J gene: TRBJ2-2; CDR3 DNA: TGTGCCAGCACTAGGATAGGGGGCGCGGGCACCGGGGAGCTGTTTTTT; CDR3 protein: CASTRIGGAGTGELFF
D gene: TRBD2; clone size: -; V gene: TRBV19; J gene: TRBJ2-7; CDR3 DNA: TGTGCCAGTAGTCGAGGACTAGCGGGAGATTCTTACGAGCAGTACTTC; CDR3 protein: CASSRGLAGDSYEQYF
D gene: TRBD1; clone size: -; V gene: TRBV6-5; J gene: TRBJ1-1; CDR3 DNA: TGTGCCAGCAGTTGGGACAGTGAAGCTTTCTTT; CDR3 protein: CASSWDSEAFF
D gene: TRBD1; clone size: -; V gene: TRBV7-8; J gene: TRBJ1-4; CDR3 DNA: TGTGCCAGCAGCTCCTTTACAGGGGGATCTGAAAAACTGTTTTTT; CDR3 protein: CASSSFTGGSEKLFF
D gene: -; clone size: -; V gene: TRBV28; J gene: TRBJ1-4; CDR3 DNA: TGTGCCAGCCTACTCAGGGCCGCTGTGGATGAAAAACTGTTTTTT; CDR3 protein: CASLLRAAVDEKLFF
D gene: TRBD1; clone size: -; V gene: TRBV4-2; J gene: TRBJ1-5; CDR3 DNA: TGTGCCAGCAGCCAACTCAGGGGGAGCAATCAGCCCCAGCATTTT; CDR3 protein: CASSQLRGSNQPQHF
D gene: -; clone size: -; V gene: TRBV19; J gene: TRBJ2-3; CDR3 DNA: TGTGCCAGTAGTATTCCGGCAGCGACAGATACGCAGTATTTT; CDR3 protein: CASSIPAATDTQYF
D gene: -; clone size: -; V gene: TRBV3-1/TRBV3-2; J gene: TRBJ1-1; CDR3 DNA: TGTGCCAGCAGCCTCAAGAGGACATTTATGAACACTGAAGCTTTCTTT; CDR3 protein: CASSLKRTFMNTEAFF
D gene: TRBD1; clone size: once; V gene: TRBV5-5; J gene: TRBJ2-2; CDR3 DNA: TGTGCCAGCAGCTTGGGTGAGAAAACAGGGGGCCGGGAGCTGTTTTTT; CDR3 protein: CASSLGEKTGGRELFF
D gene: -; clone size: -; V gene: TRBV21-1; J gene: TRBJ2-1; CDR3 DNA: TGTGCCAGCAGCAAAGACAGGGTGGATGAGCAGTTCTTC; CDR3 protein: CASSKDRVDEQFF
D gene: -; clone size: -; V gene: TRBV7-2; J gene: TRBJ1-1; CDR3 DNA: TGTGCCAGCAGCCGGGGGGGGTTTCCTGAAGCTTTCTTT; CDR3 protein: CASSRGGFPEAFF
D gene: -; clone size: -; V gene: TRBV6-5; J gene: TRBJ2-2; CDR3 DNA: TGTGCCAGCAGTTACTCGGGAGCCGGCACCGGGGAGCTGTTTTTT; CDR3 protein: CASSYSGAGTGELFF
D gene: TRBD1; clone size: -; V gene: TRBV5-1; J gene: TRBJ1-3; CDR3 DNA: TGCGCCAGCAGCTTGCGGACAGGGGGCCTTAGCTCTGGAAACACCATATATTTT; CDR3 protein: CASSLRTGGLSSGNTIYF
D gene: -; clone size: -; V gene: TRBV19; J gene: TRBJ2-2; CDR3 DNA: TGTGCCAGTAGTAGTCAGGGGAGAACCGGGGAGCTGTTTTTT; CDR3 protein: CASSSQGRTGELFF
D gene: TRBD1; clone size: -; V gene: TRBV6-5; J gene: TRBJ2-5; CDR3 DNA: TGTGCCAGCAGTACAGGGGGCGAGACCCAGTACTTC; CDR3 protein: CASSTGGETQYF
D gene: -; clone size: -; V gene: TRBV10-3; J gene: TRBJ2-3; CDR3 DNA: TGTGCCATCAGTGCACGGGAGAGCACAGATACGCAGTATTTT; CDR3 protein: CAISARESTDTQYF
D gene: TRBD1; clone size: -; V gene: TRBV5-1; J gene: TRBJ1-5; CDR3 DNA: TGCGCCAGCAGCACCCTCGGACAGGGGGGGGGCAATCAGCCCCAGCATTTT; CDR3 protein: CASSTLGQGGGNQPQHF
D gene: -; clone size: -; V gene: TRBV10-3; J gene: TRBJ1-2; CDR3 DNA: TGTGCCATCAGTGAGTCGACAGCTAACTATGGCTACACCTTC; CDR3 protein: CAISESTANYGYTF
D gene: TRBD1; clone size: -; V gene: TRBV5-4; J gene: TRBJ1-3; CDR3 DNA: TGTGCCAGCAGCCTACAGGGGGCGCGGGGAAACACCATATATTTT; CDR3 protein: CASSLQGARGNTIYF
D gene: -; clone size: few; V gene: TRBV5-5; J gene: TRBJ1-1; CDR3 DNA: TGTGCCAGCAGCTTGGGACAGAAACCTGCTGAAGCTTTCTTT; CDR3 protein: CASSLGQKPAEAFF
D gene: -; clone size: -; V gene: TRBV29-1; J gene: TRBJ2-1; CDR3 DNA: TGCAGCGTTGAAGGAAAAAAGGGGGTGACGGGCTACAATGAGCAGTTCTTC; CDR3 protein: CSVEGKKGVTGYNEQFF
D gene: -; clone size: -; V gene: TRBV15; J gene: TRBJ2-7; CDR3 DNA: TGTGCCACCAGCAGAGATCGAATGGCAGGGTCCTCCTACGAGCAGTACTTC; CDR3 protein: CATSRDRMAGSSYEQYF
D gene: TRBD2; clone size: -; V gene: TRBV10-1; J gene: TRBJ2-2; CDR3 DNA: TGCGCCAGCCGGGACTATTCGAACACCGGGGAGCTGTTTTTT; CDR3 protein: CASRDYSNTGELFF
D gene: -; clone size: -; V gene: TRBV6-2/TRBV6-3; J gene: TRBJ2-1; CDR3 DNA: TGTGCCAGCAGTCAGGGACTGGAGCAGTTCTTC; CDR3 protein: CASSQGLEQFF
D gene: -; clone size: -; V gene: TRBV19; J gene: TRBJ2-7; CDR3 DNA: TGTGCCAGTAGTATAATTAGCGGCACCTACGAGCAGTACTTC; CDR3 protein: CASSIISGTYEQYF
D gene: -; clone size: few; V gene: TRBV5-6; J gene: TRBJ1-5; CDR3 DNA: TGTGCCAGCAGCTTGGTTGGGCGTGGTCAGCCCCAGCATTTT; CDR3 protein: CASSLVGRGQPQHF
D gene: -; clone size: -; V gene: TRBV2; J gene: TRBJ1-2; CDR3 DNA: TGTGCCAGCAGTGAGGGGGGAGCTGGCTACACCTTC; CDR3 protein: CASSEGGAGYTF
D gene: -; clone size: -; V gene: TRBV2; J gene: TRBJ2-5; CDR3 DNA: TGTGCCAGCAGCCCCCTTGGGGGGATGCAAGAGACCCAGTACTTC; CDR3 protein: CASSPLGGMQETQYF
D gene: TRBD1; clone size: once; V gene: TRBV7-9; J gene: TRBJ1-1; CDR3 DNA: TGTGCCAGCAGCTTATCGGACAGGGGTTTGACTGAAGCTTTCTTT; CDR3 protein: CASSLSDRGLTEAFF
D gene: TRBD1; clone size: -; V gene: TRBV19; J gene: TRBJ1-2; CDR3 DNA: TGTGCCAGTAGTGAGGGACAGCTCCGAGTCGCAAGCTACACCTTC; CDR3 protein: CASSEGQLRVASYTF
D gene: -; clone size: -; V gene: TRBV3-1/TRBV3-2; J gene: TRBJ2-1; CDR3 DNA: TGTGCCAGCAGCCAAGTCGCGACTAGGGGGCCCAATGAGCAGTTCTTC; CDR3 protein: CASSQVATRGPNEQFF
D gene: TRBD2; clone size: -; V gene: TRBV10-3; J gene: TRBJ2-3; CDR3 DNA: TGTGCCATCAGTGAGGGAGCGGGGAGCACAGATACGCAGTATTTT; CDR3 protein: CAISEGAGSTDTQYF